These 29 T cell receptor beta chains came from one sample sequenced in a study of blood T cell repertoires in COVID-19. Sequenced by immunoSEQ multiplex PCR; TCRdb stores in-frame clones only, minus some. The table has under 150,000 clones, roughly 81% seen once. Sequenced: peripheral blood. These receptors all come from a human donor in a cohort sampled during active COVID-19.

V and J are TRBV18 and TRBJ2-7; 8 nucleotides line up with TRBD2. Trimming at V came to 2 bases and at J to 3 bases, leaving 12 bases not matched to a gene. The CDR3 is 17 amino acids. Germline CDR1 reads KGHSH; CDR2 reads LQKENI. This CDR3 is CASSPIPGLEMGYEQYF. CDR3 nucleotides: TGTGCCAGCTCACCAATCCCGGGACTAGAGATGGGCTACGAGCAGTACTTC.

CDR3 bases: TGTGCCAGCAGCGTAAAAGGAATTGGTGGAGGTACGCAGTATTTT. Encoded protein: CASSVKGIGGGTQYF. The rearrangement links TRBV9 to TRBJ2-3; maybe TRBD2 (5 bases). Trimming took 1 base from V and 8 from J, leaving 17 bases between them. Germline V gene lookup returns CDR1 SGDLS and CDR2 YYNGEE. The CDR3 runs 15 residues.

This sequence joins TRBV6-5 and TRBJ1-5; no definite D call. Germline loops: CDR1 MNHEY, CDR2 SVGAGI. The CDR3 is 13 residues long. Between the trimmed V and J ends, which lost 4 bases and 5 bases, there was a span of 9 bases. The CDR3 nucleotides read TGTGCCAGCAGTTTACGGGGTGATCAGCCCCAGCATTTT. This gives the protein CASSLRGDQPQHF.

J is TRBJ2-7 and V is TRBV6-5, with 9 bases lining up with TRBD1. This CDR3 is built from 13 residues. Germline V CDR1 and CDR2: MNHEY, SVGAGI. V lost 5 bases, J lost 7 bases, and 6 bases stayed unmatched. CDR3 sequence (DNA): TGTGCCAGCAGTCGGGACAGGGATTATGAGCAGTACTTC. This codes for CASSRDRDYEQYF.

The V gene is TRBV9, the J gene TRBJ2-7; 9 nucleotides agree with TRBD2. This CDR3 is built from 16 residues. CDR1 and CDR2 (germline): SGDLS, YYNGEE. After removal of 0 bases from V and 4 bases from J, the junction contained 8 bases not matched to a gene. CDR3 DNA: TGTGCCAGCAGCGTAGGATCTAGCGGGGATATATACGAGCAGTACTTC. This codes for CASSVGSSGDIYEQYF.

The V gene is TRBV24-1, the J gene TRBJ2-7; D perhaps matches TRBD1 (6 bases). The ends were cut back, 9 bases at V and 4 bases at J, with 15 bases in the middle. The CDR3 is 13 amino acids. CDR1 KGHDR and CDR2 SFDVKD come from the germline V gene. The CDR3 coding sequence is TGTGCCACCCCCGACCCAGGGGAGTACGAGCAGTACTTC. This sequence encodes CATPDPGEYEQYF.

This chain connects TRBV9 to TRBJ1-5; D remains ambiguous. Trimming removed 3 bases from V and 2 bases from J, with 6 bases in between. Germline lookup yields CDR1 SGDLS and CDR2 YYNGEE. The CDR3 consists of 13 residues. Here the CDR3 DNA reads TGTGCCAGCAGCGCTATGGGCAATCAGCCCCAGCATTTT. It encodes CASSAMGNQPQHF.

The chain has TRBV4-1 and TRBJ2-1, with TRBD2 matching over 9 bases. The CDR3 length is 16 residues. The ends lost 1 base at V and 1 base at J; junction bases unmatched: 2. Germline V gene data show CDR1 as MGHRA and CDR2 as YSYEKL. The CDR3 is CASSQGLAVSYNEQFF. In DNA form, the CDR3 reads TGCGCCAGCAGCCAAGGACTAGCGGTGTCCTACAATGAGCAGTTCTTC.

This clone was detected a few times. The V call is TRBV3-1 (or the pseudogene TRBV3-2), the J call TRBJ2-3; 8 bases are shared with TRBD2. Germline assignment: CDR1 LGHDT and CDR2 YNNKEL (reference sequence). This CDR3 is built from 16 residues. Unmatched junction bases numbered 4, after V lost 2 bases and J lost 0 bases. This CDR3 reads CASSQPGLGSTDTQYF. The CDR3 DNA reads as TGTGCCAGCAGCCAACCGGGACTAGGAAGCACAGATACGCAGTATTTT.

The chain uses TRBV20-1 and TRBJ1-1; D uncertain. Between the trimmed V and J ends, which lost 6 bases and 0 bases, there was a span of 5 bases. Germline V gives CDR1 DFQATT, CDR2 SNEGSKA (reference sequence). The CDR3 totals 11 residues. The CDR3 DNA reads as TGCAGTGCCGAGTTGAACACTGAAGCTTTCTTT. It translates to CSAELNTEAFF.

The chain is built from TRBV20-1 and TRBJ2-7; D may be TRBD1 (5 bases). This CDR3 contains 13 residues. The germline CDR1 and CDR2 sequences are DFQATT and SNEGSKA (reference sequence). Trimming left V 3 bases short and J 1 base short, with 10 bases between. CDR3 region: CSASRGTSYEQYF. The CDR3, as DNA: TGCAGTGCTAGTAGGGGCACTTCCTACGAGCAGTACTTC.

The chain recombines TRBV9 with TRBJ2-1; 8 positions match TRBD2. The CDR3 runs 15 residues. The J segment lost 2 bases and the V segment lost 1 base, leaving 2 bases of the junction unmatched. Germline-derived CDR1 and CDR2 are SGDLS and YYNGEE. CDR3 coding DNA: TGTGCCAGCAGCGTAAGCGGGGGACCCTACAATGAGCAGTTCTTC. Protein: CASSVSGGPYNEQFF.

In DNA, the CDR3 is TGTGCCTGGACGCCAATAGGAGGGGATAATCAAGAGACCCAGTACTTC. Translating gives CAWTPIGGDNQETQYF. The rearrangement joins TRBV30 to TRBJ2-5; perhaps TRBD2 as D (6 bases). The CDR3 has 16 residues. The germline V and J ends were trimmed by 4 bases and 2 bases, with 20 bases remaining between them. CDR1 GTSNPN and CDR2 SVGIG come from the germline V gene (reference sequence).

This chain uses TRBV9 with TRBJ2-1; 10 positions agree with TRBD2. V gave up 4 bases and J gave up 1 base; unmatched junction bases: 8. Germline V gene data show CDR1 as SGDLS and CDR2 as YYNGEE. The CDR3 runs to 17 residues. The CDR3 sequence is CASSPPSGGASYNEQFF. The CDR3 DNA is TGTGCCAGCAGCCCACCGAGCGGGGGGGCGTCCTACAATGAGCAGTTCTTC.

This clone was seen a handful of times. V gene TRBV6-5 combines with J gene TRBJ1-5; no reliable D call. The CDR3 spans 14 residues. Trimming pared 8 bases from V and 5 bases from J, leaving 16 bases between. Germline V CDR1 and CDR2: MNHEY, SVGAGI. CDR3 loop: CASLREGRYQPQHF. For the CDR3, the DNA is TGTGCCAGCCTGAGGGAGGGTCGATATCAGCCCCAGCATTTT.

The chain recombines TRBV14 with TRBJ1-2; 7 bases are a match to TRBD1. The trim removed 4 bases at V and 3 bases at J, leaving 2 bases unmatched. Germline CDR1 reads SGHDN; CDR2 reads FVKESK. CDR3 length equals 13 residues. The CDR3 bases are TGTGCCAGCAGCCCCGGGACAGACTATGGCTACACCTTC. Protein: CASSPGTDYGYTF.

The chain recombines TRBV6-5 with TRBJ2-2; TRBD1 agrees at 9 bases. Per the germline V gene, CDR1 is MNHEY and CDR2 is SVGAGI. V lost 6 bases to trimming and J lost 1 base; unmatched junction nucleotides: 3. There are 15 residues in the CDR3. In DNA, the CDR3 is TGTGCCAGCAGATGGACAGGGGAGAACACCGGGGAGCTGTTTTTT. This encodes CASRWTGENTGELFF.

In its sample, this clone was seen once. This chain uses TRBV1 with TRBJ2-5; TRBD2 was called by the table and not checked on the DNA. TRBV1 is a pseudogene segment. The CDR3 has 15 amino acids. CDR3 loop: CTSSSSGGDEETQYF. As DNA, the CDR3 is TGCACCAGCAGCTCTAGCGGGGGAGACGAAGAGACCCAGTACTTC.

V is TRBV19 and J is TRBJ1-5, with D maybe TRBD1 (5 bases). CDR3 size: 15 residues. The V gene lost 4 bases and the J gene lost 2 bases, with 12 bases spanning the gap. Germline CDR1 is LNHDA and CDR2 is SQIVND (reference sequence). The CDR3 coding sequence is TGTGCCAGTAGTAAGCCCTGGGGGGGCAATCAGCCCCAGCATTTT. This translates into CASSKPWGGNQPQHF.

The genes are TRBV5-5 and TRBJ1-2, with 7 bases identical to TRBD1. This CDR3 region has 14 residues. The germline V gene has CDR1 SGHKS and CDR2 YYEKEE (reference sequence). The V segment lost 4 bases and the J segment 8 bases; nucleotides outside the gene matches: 11. The CDR3 DNA sequence: TGTGCCAGCAGCACACGACAGGGTACCTTAGGCTACACCTTC. Residues: CASSTRQGTLGYTF.

The J gene is TRBJ2-2, the V gene TRBV30; TRBD1 aligns across 7 bases. V dropped 0 bases and J dropped 0; count of bases not matched to a gene: 1. Germline V gene data show CDR1 as GTSNPN and CDR2 as SVGIG (reference sequence). This CDR3 contains 15 residues. CDR3 DNA sequence: TGTGCCTGGAGTGTAGGGACAGCGAACACCGGGGAGCTGTTTTTT. Protein sequence: CAWSVGTANTGELFF.

In DNA form, the CDR3 reads TGTGCCAGCAGACCTCCGGGGACAGGGGGTTCCGAGCAGTACTTC. Translated, it gives CASRPPGTGGSEQYF. The chain carries TRBV6-5 and TRBJ2-7; 11 nucleotides match TRBD1. The CDR3 contains 15 residues. V was pared by 6 bases and J by 6 bases, with 10 bases of the junction left unmatched. Germline CDR1 reads MNHEY; CDR2 reads SVGAGI.

The CDR3 coding sequence is TGCAGCGTAGGTTCAGCGGGGGTAAGCACAGATACGCAGTATTTT. It encodes CSVGSAGVSTDTQYF. The V gene is TRBV29-1, the J gene TRBJ2-3, with 8 bases identical to TRBD2. The CDR3 covers 15 residues. In germline, CDR1 is SQVTM, CDR2 ANQGSEA. The V gene end was trimmed by 6 bases and the J gene end by 0 bases; junction bases not matched to a gene: 8.

The V call is TRBV27, the J call TRBJ2-7; 12 nucleotides agree with TRBD2. The V gene's germline CDR1 is MNHEY and CDR2 SMNVEV (reference sequence). Trimming removed 6 bases from V and 2 bases from J; junction bases left unmatched: 5. The CDR3 runs 15 residues. This CDR3 is CASRSLAGGAYEQYF. Here the CDR3 DNA reads TGTGCCAGCAGATCACTAGCGGGGGGCGCCTACGAGCAGTACTTC.

The chain couples TRBV15 to TRBJ2-5; a possible D gene is TRBD2 (5 bases). Trimming left V 1 base short and J 9 bases short, with 21 bases between. CDR1 and CDR2 from the germline V gene are LNHNV and YYDKDF (reference sequence). CDR3 length: 16 amino acids. In nucleotides, the CDR3 is TGTGCCACCAGCAGAGTTTCCGCGGCAGCCGCCGGGGCCCAGTACTTC. This gives the protein CATSRVSAAAAGAQYF.

The chain couples TRBV9 to TRBJ1-4, with D tentatively TRBD1 (5 bases). Per the germline V gene, CDR1 is SGDLS and CDR2 is YYNGEE. This CDR3 contains 14 residues. The ends were cut back, 3 bases at V and 7 bases at J, with 13 bases in the middle. DNA of the CDR3: TGTGCCAGCAGCGCGCGCGGGGGGTCTGAAAAACTGTTTTTT. Encoded protein: CASSARGGSEKLFF.

The chain recombines TRBV27 with TRBJ1-3; no definite D call. The germline V gene has CDR1 MNHEY and CDR2 SMNVEV (reference sequence). V was pared by 2 bases and J by 4 bases, with 6 bases between. The CDR3 length is 13 residues. For the CDR3, the DNA is TGTGCCAGCAGTTTAAGCGGGGGAAACACCATATATTTT. Amino acid sequence: CASSLSGGNTIYF.

This clone appeared many times. The chain couples TRBV27 to TRBJ1-3, with D possibly TRBD1 on 5 matching bases. This CDR3 has 14 amino acids. Trimming stripped 0 bases from V and 7 bases from J, with 10 bases between. Germline CDR1 and CDR2: MNHEY and SMNVEV (reference sequence). CDR3 protein: CASSLSAGGNTIYF. The CDR3 nucleotides read TGTGCCAGCAGTTTATCGGCGGGGGGGAACACCATATATTTT.

The J gene is TRBJ2-1, the V gene TRBV7-6; tentatively, D is TRBD2 (5 bases). The ends were cut back, 2 bases at V and 5 bases at J, with 7 bases in the middle. The CDR3 is 13 residues long. Germline loops: CDR1 SGHVS, CDR2 FNYEAQ. CDR3 DNA: TGTGCCAGCAGCTTAACGGGGAACAATGAGCAGTTCTTC. Its translation is CASSLTGNNEQFF.